What follows are 22 T cell receptor beta chains derived from one specimen sequenced in a study of PD-1 blockade in classical Hodgkin lymphoma. After autologous stem cell transplantation all patients relapsed, and prior brentuximab vedotin exposure differed between cohorts. Repertoires were generated with immunoSEQ multiplex PCR, while TCRdb's copy carries only in-frame clones and drops some. Here the sample spans 5,500 to 7,000 clones, over 60% being singletons. The starting material was peripheral blood mononuclear cells (PBMCs), obtained before the second cycle of nivolumab. All receptors come from a human donor with classical Hodgkin lymphoma.

This rearrangement joins TRBV4-3 to TRBJ2-6; D gene uncertain. The CDR3 is made up of 16 amino acids. Trimming left V 0 bases short and J 1 base short, with 7 bases between. Germline V gives CDR1 LGHNA, CDR2 YSLEER. CDR3 nucleotide sequence: TGCGCCAGCAGCCAAGACTTTAGGTCTGGGGCCAACGTCCTGACTTTC. As protein: CASSQDFRSGANVLTF.

Concerning this clone itself: The germline gene is not matched at one end of the junction; a read error may be the cause. The chain uses TRBV6-5 and TRBJ1-1; TRBD1 aligns across 12 bases. There are 15 residues in the CDR3. The V gene's germline CDR1 is MNHEY and CDR2 SVGAGI. CDR3 protein: CASSNRDRGLGETFF. The CDR3, as DNA: TGTGCCAGCAGTAACCGGGACAGGGGGCTGGGTGAAACTTTCTTT.

The rearrangement joins TRBV29-1 to TRBJ2-1; D may be TRBD1 or TRBD2 (7 bases each). The V gene's germline CDR1 is SQVTM and CDR2 ANQGSEA. This CDR3 comprises 13 residues. CDR3 residues: CTGGGTVYNEQFF. The CDR3 DNA follows: TGCACCGGGGGAGGGACAGTCTACAATGAGCAGTTCTTC.

The J gene is TRBJ2-4, the V gene TRBV28, with 7 nucleotides matching TRBD1. Germline V lookup: CDR1 MDHEN, CDR2 SYDVKM. V lost 6 bases and J lost 8; bases outside the gene matches: 7. This CDR3 has 13 amino acids. CDR3 region: CASRKQGSDIQYF. Written as DNA, the CDR3 is TGTGCCAGCAGAAAACAGGGGAGTGACATTCAGTACTTC.

The chain couples TRBV7-3 to TRBJ1-1; no firm D call. Trimming removed 5 bases at V and 7 bases at J, with 14 bases between. Per the germline V gene, CDR1 is SGHTA and CDR2 is FQGTGA. The CDR3 has 13 residues. CDR3 region: CASSPHREHEAFF. For the CDR3, the DNA is TGTGCCAGCAGCCCCCACCGAGAACATGAAGCTTTCTTT.

The V and J genes are TRBV6-6 and TRBJ2-7; TRBD1 matches 10 bases. The CDR3 consists of 14 residues. Trimming at V came to 5 bases and at J to 7 bases, leaving 8 bases not matched to a gene. Germline V gene data show CDR1 as MNHNY and CDR2 as SVGAGI (reference sequence). The CDR3 region is CASSPSTGGGEQYF. The CDR3 DNA sequence: TGTGCCAGCAGTCCTTCGACAGGGGGCGGGGAGCAGTACTTC.

The chain is built from TRBV5-5 and TRBJ2-5; no definite D call. The V end lost 0 bases, the J end lost 5 bases, and 14 bases lay between the germline ends. The CDR3 length is 15 residues. CDR1 and CDR2 from the germline V gene are SGHKS and YYEKEE (reference sequence). The CDR3 protein is CASSLDGSVRETQYF. CDR3 in DNA: TGTGCCAGCAGCTTGGACGGGTCAGTAAGGGAGACCCAGTACTTC. Complete variable domain (other parts from reference TRBV5-5 and TRBJ2-5): DAGVTQSPTHLIKTRGQQVTLRCSPISGHKSVSWYQQVLGQGPQFIFQYYEKEERGRGNFPDRFSARQFPNYSSELNVNALLLGDSALYLCASSLDGSVRETQYFGPGTRLLVL.

The chain employs TRBV6-6 and TRBJ2-7; TRBD2 is a possible D gene (5 bases). The V and J ends lost 2 bases and 0 bases respectively, with 8 bases between them. The CDR3 spans 14 residues. The germline CDR1 and CDR2 sequences are MNHNY and SVGAGI (reference sequence). The CDR3 reads CASSYTTTSYEQYF. The CDR3 region has the DNA TGTGCCAGCAGTTACACGACTACCTCCTACGAGCAGTACTTC.

This rearrangement joins TRBV5-1 to TRBJ2-5, with 8 bases lining up with TRBD1. The germline CDR1 and CDR2 sequences are SGHRS and YFSETQ. V lost 3 bases and J lost 1; bases outside the gene matches: 5. The CDR3 has 15 residues. The CDR3 reads CASSSGQGIQETQYF. The CDR3, as DNA: TGCGCCAGCAGCTCCGGACAGGGCATCCAAGAGACCCAGTACTTC.

The rearrangement links TRBV7-2 to TRBJ2-7; D perhaps matches TRBD1 (6 bases). This CDR3 is 15 amino acids long. Trimming shortened V by 1 base and J by 7 bases, and 17 bases separated the two germline ends. Germline V lookup: CDR1 SGHTA, CDR2 FQGNSA. The chain's CDR3 is CASSLGQAAQGEQYF. The CDR3 DNA sequence: TGTGCCAGCAGCTTAGGGCAGGCCGCCCAGGGGGAGCAGTACTTC.

This clone occurred once. The chain is built from TRBV4-3 and TRBJ2-5, with 9 bases lining up with TRBD1. The germline V gene has CDR1 LGHNA and CDR2 YSLEER. After removal of 1 base from V and 4 bases from J, the junction contained 7 bases not matched to a gene. The CDR3 is 16 amino acids. The CDR3: CASSQARTGVLETQYF. CDR3 nucleotides: TGCGCCAGCAGCCAAGCCAGGACAGGGGTGTTAGAGACCCAGTACTTC.

V usage is TRBV9 and J usage is TRBJ2-1; 7 bases fit TRBD2. Germline lookup yields CDR1 SGDLS and CDR2 YYNGEE. Unmatched junction bases numbered 4, after V lost 0 bases and J lost 4 bases. This CDR3 is 15 amino acids long. This chain's CDR3 is CASSVVGLGYNEQFF. CDR3 in DNA: TGTGCCAGCAGCGTAGTAGGACTAGGATACAATGAGCAGTTCTTC.

The rearrangement joins TRBV6-5 to TRBJ1-1; D gene ambiguous. Germline-derived CDR1 and CDR2 are MNHEY and SVGAGI. V dropped 5 bases and J dropped 6 bases, with 13 bases sitting between them. The CDR3 is 13 residues long. For the CDR3, the DNA is TGTGCCAGCAGTGTCTCATCGGGGTCTGAAGCTTTCTTT. It is translated as CASSVSSGSEAFF.

The genes are TRBV28 and TRBJ2-1; 8 nucleotides agree with TRBD1. V was pared by 6 bases and J by 2 bases, with 6 bases of the junction left unmatched. The CDR3 is 15 amino acids. Germline V gives CDR1 MDHEN, CDR2 SYDVKM. The CDR3 is CASSLPGGAYNEQFF. As DNA, the CDR3 is TGTGCCAGCAGCCTTCCAGGGGGCGCCTACAATGAGCAGTTCTTC.

The chain recombines TRBV6-6 with TRBJ1-1, with TRBD1 as a possible D gene (5 bases). Germline V gene sequence: CDR1 MNHNY, CDR2 SVGAGI (reference sequence). The V end was cut by 6 bases, the J end by 3 bases, with 20 bases between. The CDR3 is 16 amino acids. This CDR3 reads CASSIDYVDSHTEAFF. In DNA form, the CDR3 reads TGTGCCAGCAGCATCGACTATGTCGACAGCCACACTGAAGCTTTCTTT.

The rearrangement joins TRBV5-6 to TRBJ2-5, with 10 bases matching TRBD1. Germline lookup yields CDR1 SGHDT and CDR2 YYEEEE. The CDR3 is 16 residues long. After removal of 5 bases from V and 4 bases from J, the junction contained 11 bases not matched to a gene. CDR3: CASRPLTGGDGETQYF. In nucleotides, the CDR3 is TGTGCCAGCAGACCCTTGACAGGGGGCGACGGAGAGACCCAGTACTTC.

The gene calls are TRBV29-1 and TRBJ1-2; TRBD1 agrees at 9 bases. V lost 0 bases and J lost 5; bases outside the gene matches: 10. The CDR3 is made up of 16 amino acids. From germline, CDR1 is SQVTM and CDR2 ANQGSEA. The CDR3 sequence is CSVEDQWDRVGYGYTF. CDR3 DNA sequence: TGCAGCGTTGAAGATCAATGGGACAGGGTGGGGTATGGCTACACCTTC.

J is TRBJ1-4 and V is TRBV5-6, with no clear D. V shed 0 bases and J shed 12 bases, with 18 bases lying between them. CDR1 is SGHDT and CDR2 is YYEEEE in the germline V gene. This CDR3 contains 15 residues. As DNA, the CDR3 is TGTGCCAGCAGCTTGGCCTCGGGAGCGTTGGTCCAACTGTTTTTT. Its protein is CASSLASGALVQLFF.

This chain joins TRBV6-5 and TRBJ2-7, with D perhaps matching TRBD2 (5 bases). Germline assignment: CDR1 MNHEY and CDR2 SVGAGI. V was trimmed by 0 bases and J by 0 bases, leaving 12 bases between them. This CDR3 region has 16 residues. The CDR3 sequence is CASSYSSGIFSYEQYF. CDR3 nucleotide sequence: TGTGCCAGCAGTTACTCGTCGGGGATATTCTCCTACGAGCAGTACTTC.

The J gene is TRBJ1-1, the V gene TRBV27; a possible D gene is TRBD1 (6 bases). This CDR3 has 14 residues. V shed 7 bases and J shed 0 bases, with 12 bases lying between them. The germline gives CDR1 MNHEY, CDR2 SMNVEV (reference sequence). CDR3 region: CASTSTGMNTEAFF. CDR3 nucleotide sequence: TGTGCCAGCACCAGTACAGGGATGAACACTGAAGCTTTCTTT.

The chain couples TRBV28 to TRBJ2-6; 9 positions match TRBD2. Germline V CDR1 and CDR2: MDHEN, SYDVKM. The CDR3 runs 21 residues. V was clipped by 4 bases and J by 2 bases; unmatched bases: 18. The CDR3 loop is CASSSPRGKRAGGPGANVLTF. The CDR3 DNA follows: TGTGCCAGCAGTTCCCCCAGGGGGAAGCGAGCGGGAGGTCCTGGGGCCAACGTCCTGACTTTC.

The CDR3 loop is CASSLARTDNEQFF. The CDR3 nucleotides are TGTGCCAGCAGCTTAGCGCGGACTGACAATGAGCAGTTCTTC. This chain connects TRBV7-2 to TRBJ2-1; possibly TRBD2 for D (5 bases). This CDR3 has 14 amino acids. Trimming cost V 0 bases and J 5 bases, with 8 bases left between them. The V gene's germline CDR1 is SGHTA and CDR2 FQGNSA.